This TCR beta chain appears in the sequencing data of a study of OX40 agonist ivuxolimab in advanced cancers. Across the study: The dose-escalation cohort was approximately 81% male, with a mean age of approximately 62 years, ranging roughly 20 to 90.

Germline CDR1 is LNHDA and CDR2 is SQIVND (reference sequence). The CDR3 loop spans 16 amino acids. Trimming at V came to 3 bases and at J to 6 bases, leaving 10 bases not matched to a gene. Sequencing used immunoSEQ multiplex PCR; TCRdb keeps in-frame clones, though not all of them. The repertoire includes around 30,000 clones, 85% to 95% of them detected once, and less than 5% sits in the top ten. Material: CD4+ or CD8+ T cells sorted from blood, obtained in a trial of the OX40 agonist ivuxolimab. The V and J genes are TRBV19 and TRBJ2-2; 7 bases agree with TRBD2. The receptor was isolated from an adult with an advanced solid tumor such as melanoma, head and neck, liver or kidney cancer. The CDR3 protein is CASSITPGRGAGELFF. The CDR3 DNA follows: TGTGCCAGTAGTATTACTCCAGGGAGGGGTGCCGGGGAGCTGTTTTTT.